This entry concerns a single T cell receptor beta chain. The record originates from a study of blood T cell repertoires in COVID-19. Assay: immunoSEQ multiplex PCR; the TCRdb copy retains only in-frame clones and omits some. The data contain 90,000 to 100,000 clones, around nine tenths of them singletons. The sequence came from a man aged 50-59 years with acute or convalescent COVID-19. Material for sequencing was peripheral blood.

CDR3 nucleotide sequence: TGTGCCAGCAGCCCCCTCCTGGGCGGAAACACCATATATTTT. Encoded protein: CASSPLLGGNTIYF. The chain carries TRBV9 and TRBJ1-3, with D hard to call. Germline V gene sequence: CDR1 SGDLS, CDR2 YYNGEE. Trimming shortened V by 4 bases and J by 4 bases, and 12 bases separated the two germline ends. CDR3 length: 14 amino acids.